These T cell receptor beta chains were read from a single sample in a study of prognosis after radiotherapy for stage I lung cancer. TCRdb redid the calling of the multiplex PCR reads with MiXCR, one entry per CDR3 protein. The table has fewer than 20,000 distinct CDR3 sequences, just under 45% seen once; the top ten hold about 40%. The sequencing here drew on PBMCs, taken before or after stereotactic body radiation therapy (not recorded which). The receptors were sampled from a donor aged 50 or older with non-small cell lung cancer. Each CDR3 is given with its conserved first and last residue. Fields, in order: CDR3 length, J gene, V gene, CDR3 protein.

length: 14; J: TRBJ1-2; V: TRBV28; CDR3: CASSLGRGLYGYTF
length: 16; J: TRBJ2-5; V: TRBV5-5; CDR3: CASSPRLAGGGETQYF
length: 17; J: TRBJ1-2; V: TRBV12-3/TRBV12-4; CDR3: CASSSGQGLGTDYGYTF
length: 15; J: TRBJ1-3; V: TRBV12-3/TRBV12-4; CDR3: CASRRDTLSGNTIYF
length: 13; J: TRBJ1-2; V: TRBV6-9; CDR3: CASSYQILEGYTF
length: 14; J: TRBJ2-1; V: TRBV2; CDR3: CASNKGTSYNEQFF
length: 16; J: TRBJ2-3; V: TRBV6-4; CDR3: CASSESSGGGGDTQYF
length: 14; J: TRBJ2-2; V: TRBV6-1; CDR3: CASSHRGSGGELFF
length: 13; J: TRBJ1-2; V: TRBV6-1; CDR3: CATFSDLSYVYTF
length: 14; J: TRBJ2-1; V: TRBV19; CDR3: CASSQPGVYNEQFF
length: 14; J: TRBJ1-1; V: TRBV20-1; CDR3: CSARGGRGYSEAFF
length: 12; J: TRBJ2-5; V: TRBV5-5; CDR3: CASSLAAETQYF
length: 14; J: TRBJ1-1; V: TRBV7-2; CDR3: CASSLPGARVEAFF
length: 13; J: TRBJ2-1; V: TRBV5-1; CDR3: CASSLNGYAEQFF
length: 15; J: TRBJ1-2; V: TRBV28; CDR3: CASTGTGVIGYGYTF
length: 13; J: TRBJ2-7; V: TRBV28; CDR3: CASSWVREYEQYF
length: 15; J: TRBJ2-7; V: TRBV6-1; CDR3: CASSLLAASSYEQYF
length: 13; J: TRBJ1-2; V: TRBV28; CDR3: CASSPPRNYGYTF
length: 17; J: TRBJ1-1; V: TRBV7-9; CDR3: CASSFGASGRINTEAFF
length: 15; J: TRBJ2-3; V: TRBV2; CDR3: CASSRTLGQSDTQYF
length: 14; J: TRBJ2-1; V: TRBV20-1; CDR3: CSASRRSDHNEQFF
length: 14; J: TRBJ2-7; V: TRBV12-3/TRBV12-4; CDR3: CASSFGGGRNDQYF
length: 13; J: TRBJ2-2; V: TRBV5-1; CDR3: CASSSDRPGELFF
length: 15; J: TRBJ1-4; V: TRBV28; CDR3: CAISIGQSAREKLFF
length: 14; J: TRBJ1-5; V: TRBV28; CDR3: CASSGTWHNQPQHF
length: 15; J: TRBJ1-2; V: TRBV20-1; CDR3: CSARDPDGTNYGYTF
length: 14; J: TRBJ1-2; V: TRBV2; CDR3: CASSELLTGYGYTF
length: 16; J: TRBJ2-3; V: TRBV5-1; CDR3: CASSLAGTGSTDTQYF
length: 15; J: TRBJ2-5; V: TRBV5-5; CDR3: CASSSGLAGEETQYF
length: 12; J: TRBJ1-1; V: TRBV7-8; CDR3: CASSPVSAPPFF
length: 15; J: TRBJ2-5; V: TRBV5-1; CDR3: CASSLGQGRGETQYF
length: 15; J: TRBJ2-7; V: TRBV7-9; CDR3: CASSLARVEGSERYF
length: 15; J: TRBJ2-7; V: TRBV10-3; CDR3: CAIVPGAVSSYEQYF
length: 12; J: TRBJ2-1; V: TRBV19; CDR3: CASSRMGREQFF
length: 15; J: TRBJ2-1; V: TRBV9; CDR3: CASSRFSGRSNEQFF
length: 15; J: TRBJ2-7; V: TRBV6-4; CDR3: CASSDSGGQPPNQYF
length: 17; J: TRBJ1-2; V: TRBV10-3; CDR3: CAISESLGSAAYYGYTF
length: 14; J: TRBJ1-2; V: TRBV6-1; CDR3: CASSVAGGLYGYTF
length: 15; J: TRBJ2-7; V: TRBV10-3; CDR3: CAIGPGGVSSYEQYF
length: 14; J: TRBJ2-2; V: TRBV5-1; CDR3: CASSPWVGTGELFF
length: 12; J: TRBJ2-3; V: TRBV12-3/TRBV12-4; CDR3: CASKAGSDTQYF
length: 15; J: TRBJ2-1; V: TRBV4-1; CDR3: CASSQDPGGLYEQFF
length: 14; J: TRBJ2-7; V: TRBV20-1; CDR3: CSAMMGGLEYEQYF
length: 15; J: TRBJ1-1; V: TRBV9; CDR3: CASSPMDRGQTEAFF
length: 16; J: TRBJ2-3; V: TRBV5-1; CDR3: CASSPRTSGSADTQYF
length: 11; J: TRBJ2-1; V: TRBV12-3/TRBV12-4; CDR3: CASSLGNEQFF
length: 15; J: TRBJ2-2; V: TRBV5-6; CDR3: CASRFGQVNTGELFF
length: 11; J: TRBJ2-7; V: TRBV3-1; CDR3: CASSQEYEQYF
length: 12; J: TRBJ2-1; V: TRBV2; CDR3: CASRSGGFEQFF
length: 16; J: TRBJ2-1; V: TRBV3-1; CDR3: CASSQGVGGGYNEQFF
length: 13; J: TRBJ1-2; V: TRBV7-6; CDR3: CASIFDRVGGYTF
length: 17; J: TRBJ2-3; V: TRBV27; CDR3: CASSFGRDYLSTDTQYF
length: 15; J: TRBJ2-1; V: TRBV7-2; CDR3: CASSLRSGSYGEQFF
length: 15; J: TRBJ2-2; V: TRBV2; CDR3: CASRQGLLNTGELFF
length: 18; J: TRBJ2-2; V: TRBV5-1; CDR3: CASSLPGLAGVNTGELFF
length: 16; J: TRBJ2-2; V: TRBV5-1; CDR3: CASSLEQGAMFGELFF
length: 20; J: TRBJ2-1; V: TRBV12-5; CDR3: CASVPAGLAGFRGGFNEQFF
length: 19; J: TRBJ2-1; V: TRBV4-1; CDR3: CASSPIHTRASGAYNEQFF